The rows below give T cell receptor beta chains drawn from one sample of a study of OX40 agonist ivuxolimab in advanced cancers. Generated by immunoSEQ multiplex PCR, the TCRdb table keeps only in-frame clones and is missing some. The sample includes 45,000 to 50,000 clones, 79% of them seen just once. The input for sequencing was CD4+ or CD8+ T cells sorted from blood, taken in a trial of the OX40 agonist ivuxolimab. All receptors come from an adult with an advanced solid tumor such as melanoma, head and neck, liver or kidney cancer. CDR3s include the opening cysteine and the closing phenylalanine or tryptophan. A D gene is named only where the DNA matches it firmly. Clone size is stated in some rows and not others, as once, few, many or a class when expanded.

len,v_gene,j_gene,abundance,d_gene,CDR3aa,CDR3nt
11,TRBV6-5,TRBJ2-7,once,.,CASSVREEQYF,TGTGCCAGCAGTGTTAGGGAAGAGCAGTACTTC
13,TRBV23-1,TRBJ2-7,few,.,CASSQHPGTEQYF,TGCGCCAGCAGTCAACACCCAGGGACCGAGCAGTACTTC
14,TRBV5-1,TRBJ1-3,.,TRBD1,CASRTGVSGNTIYF,TGCGCCAGCAGGACAGGGGTCTCCGGAAACACCATATATTTT
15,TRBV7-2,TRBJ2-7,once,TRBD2,CASSLASGGSYEQYF,TGTGCCAGCAGCTTAGCCAGCGGGGGGTCCTACGAGCAGTACTTC
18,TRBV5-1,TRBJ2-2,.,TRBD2,CASSLPGFSGSNTGELFF,TGCGCCAGCAGCTTGCCTGGGTTTAGCGGGTCGAACACCGGGGAGCTGTTTTTT
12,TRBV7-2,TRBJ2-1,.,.,CASSPSRLEQFF,TGTGCCAGCAGCCCTAGTCGGTTGGAGCAGTTCTTC
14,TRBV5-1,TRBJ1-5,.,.,CASSWQTGNQPQHF,TGCGCCAGCAGCTGGCAGACAGGTAATCAGCCCCAGCATTTT
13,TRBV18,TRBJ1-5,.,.,CASSPNSNQPQHF,TGTGCCAGCTCACCGAATAGCAATCAGCCCCAGCATTTT
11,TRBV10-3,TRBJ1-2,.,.,CAISAGGGYTF,TGTGCCATCAGTGCAGGCGGAGGCTACACCTTC
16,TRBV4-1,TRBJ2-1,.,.,CASSQAASATYNEQFF,TGCGCCAGCAGCCAAGCGGCTAGCGCGACCTACAATGAGCAGTTCTTC
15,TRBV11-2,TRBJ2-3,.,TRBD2,CASSHLAGRAETQYF,TGTGCCAGCAGCCATCTAGCGGGGAGGGCCGAGACGCAGTATTTT
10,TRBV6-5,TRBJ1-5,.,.,CANPRGPQHF,TGTGCCAACCCCAGAGGGCCCCAGCATTTT
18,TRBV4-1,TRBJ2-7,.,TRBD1,CASSLGQGALGARDEQYF,TGCGCCAGCAGCCTAGGACAGGGGGCTTTAGGTGCCCGGGACGAGCAGTACTTC
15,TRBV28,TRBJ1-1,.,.,CASSFTGDLNTEAFF,TGTGCCAGCAGTTTCACGGGGGATCTGAACACTGAAGCTTTCTTT
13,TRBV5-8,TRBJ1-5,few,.,CASRGDFNQPQHF,TGTGCCAGCAGGGGGGACTTCAATCAGCCCCAGCATTTT
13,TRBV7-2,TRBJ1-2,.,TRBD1,CASSSSGGGGYTF,TGTGCCAGCAGCTCCTCAGGGGGCGGAGGCTACACCTTC